The clone carrying this T cell receptor beta chain was seen ten or more times. The antigen is undetermined. TCR beta VDJ and CDR3 profiling used genomic DNA as template. TCRdb used MiXCR to reprocess the reads, holding one entry per CDR3 protein. The sample shows about 200,000 distinct CDR3 sequences, about half of them seen only once. The source of the sample is a study of CD8+CD57+ T cells in acquired aplastic anemia. Germline V lookup: CDR1 LNHNV, CDR2 YYDKDF (reference sequence). With 0 bases removed from V and 2 bases from J, the gap between germline ends came to 20 bases. CDR3 length equals 19 residues. The study's findings and limits: Controls and patients did not differ significantly in CD8+ Simpson's diversity. Fewer than 30 shared CD8+ CDR3s appeared highly expressed within patients' immunodominant clones.

Patients chosen for sequencing had shown CD8+CD57+ cell expansion by flow cytometry. V usage is TRBV15 and J usage is TRBJ1-5; weak D call: TRBD1 (5 bases). The source is a human donor with aplastic anemia. Sequenced: sorted CD4+, CD8+, or CD8+CD57+ T cells (not recorded which) from PBMCs. This CDR3 reads CATSRDKPTVTGGNQPQHF. DNA of the CDR3: TGTGCCACCAGCAGAGATAAACCGACAGTCACGGGGGGCAATCAGCCCCAGCATTTT.